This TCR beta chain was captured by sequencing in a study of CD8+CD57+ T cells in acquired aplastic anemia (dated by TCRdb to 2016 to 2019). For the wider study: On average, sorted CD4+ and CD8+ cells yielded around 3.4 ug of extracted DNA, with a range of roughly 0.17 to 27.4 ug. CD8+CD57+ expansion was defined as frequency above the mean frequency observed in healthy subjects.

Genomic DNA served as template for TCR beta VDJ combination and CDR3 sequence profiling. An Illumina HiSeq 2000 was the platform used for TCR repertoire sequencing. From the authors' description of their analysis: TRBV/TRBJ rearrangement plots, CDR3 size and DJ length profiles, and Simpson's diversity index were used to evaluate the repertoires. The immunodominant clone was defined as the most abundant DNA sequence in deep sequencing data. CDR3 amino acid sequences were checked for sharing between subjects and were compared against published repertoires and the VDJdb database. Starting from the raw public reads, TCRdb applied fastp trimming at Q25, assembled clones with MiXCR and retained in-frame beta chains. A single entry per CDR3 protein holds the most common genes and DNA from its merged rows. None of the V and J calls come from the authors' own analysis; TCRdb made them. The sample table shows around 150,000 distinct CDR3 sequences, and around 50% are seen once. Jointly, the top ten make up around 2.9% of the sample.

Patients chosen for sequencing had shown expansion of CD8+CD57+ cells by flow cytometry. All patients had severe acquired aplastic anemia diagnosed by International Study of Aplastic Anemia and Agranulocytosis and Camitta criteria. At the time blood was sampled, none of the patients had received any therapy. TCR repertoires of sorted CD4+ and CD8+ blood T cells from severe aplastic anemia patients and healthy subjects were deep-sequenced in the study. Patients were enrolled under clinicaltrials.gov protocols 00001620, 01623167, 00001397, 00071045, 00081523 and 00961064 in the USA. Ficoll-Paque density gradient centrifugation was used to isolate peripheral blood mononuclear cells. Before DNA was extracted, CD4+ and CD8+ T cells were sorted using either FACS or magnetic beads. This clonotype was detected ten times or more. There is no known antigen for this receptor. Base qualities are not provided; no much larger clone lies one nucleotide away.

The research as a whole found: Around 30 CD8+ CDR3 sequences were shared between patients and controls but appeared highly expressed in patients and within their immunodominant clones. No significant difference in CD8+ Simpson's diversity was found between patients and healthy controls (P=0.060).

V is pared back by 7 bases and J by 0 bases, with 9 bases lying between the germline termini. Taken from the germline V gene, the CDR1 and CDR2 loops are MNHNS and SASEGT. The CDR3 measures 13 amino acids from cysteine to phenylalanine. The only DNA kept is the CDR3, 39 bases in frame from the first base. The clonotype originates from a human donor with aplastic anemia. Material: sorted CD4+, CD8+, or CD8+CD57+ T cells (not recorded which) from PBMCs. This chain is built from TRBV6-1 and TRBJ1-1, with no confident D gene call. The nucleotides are TGTGCCAGCAAACTGGAGATGAACACTGAAGCTTTCTTT. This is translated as CASKLEMNTEAFF.